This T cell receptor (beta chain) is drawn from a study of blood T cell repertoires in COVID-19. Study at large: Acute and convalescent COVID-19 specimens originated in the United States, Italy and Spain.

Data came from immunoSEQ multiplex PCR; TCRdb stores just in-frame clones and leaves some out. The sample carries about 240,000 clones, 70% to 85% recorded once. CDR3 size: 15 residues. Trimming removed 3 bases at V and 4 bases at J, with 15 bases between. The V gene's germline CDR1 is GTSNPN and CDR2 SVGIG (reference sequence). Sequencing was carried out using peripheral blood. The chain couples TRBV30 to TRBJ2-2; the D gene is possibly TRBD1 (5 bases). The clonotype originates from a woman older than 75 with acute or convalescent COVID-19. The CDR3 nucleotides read TGTGCCTGGAGGCCCACAGGAAGGGGCACCGGGGAGCTGTTTTTT. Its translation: CAWRPTGRGTGELFF.